This TCR beta chain was identified during a study of regulatory T cells in long-lasting Graves disease. About the study: Those with persistent Graves' disease had received antithyroid drugs for over 5 years with positive TSH receptor antibodies.

This clonotype was detected ten times or more. The time point: persistent/refractory GD, antithyroid drugs over 5 years with positive TRAb. RNA isolated from PBMCs was used to make the TCR library. The CDR3 covers 12 residues. V was clipped by 3 bases and J by 7 bases, with 9 bases between them. The germline V gene encodes CDR1 SGHVS and CDR2 FNYEAQ. Building of the TCR beta libraries involved iRepertoire HTBI primers and Arm-PCR of CDR3 regions. TCRdb re-derived calls from the multiplex PCR reads in MiXCR, one entry per CDR3 protein. In the table there are more than 300,000 distinct CDR3 sequences, roughly 25% of which are singletons.

The clonotype was recovered from a middle-aged woman with Graves disease. The chain couples TRBV7-6 to TRBJ1-1; possible D gene TRBD1, 5 bases. This sample comprised peripheral blood mononuclear cells (PBMCs), obtained when the disease was refractory, from a patient treated with antithyroid drugs. The CDR3 protein is CASSLGPGEAFF. DNA for the CDR3: TGTGCCAGCAGCTTGGGACCGGGTGAAGCTTTCTTT. Based on the CDR3 plus reference TRBV7-6 and TRBJ1-1, the full variable domain is GAGVSQSPRYKVTKRGQDVALRCDPISGHVSLYWYRQALGQGPEFLTYFNYEAQQDKSGLPNDRFSAERPEGSISTLTIQRTEQRDSAMYRCASSLGPGEAFFGQGTRLTVV.